The rows below give T cell receptor beta chains drawn from one sample of a study of shared clonotypes between healthy human individuals. Assay used: immunoSEQ multiplex PCR; TCRdb lists only in-frame clones, some missing. This table holds about 1.1 million clones, around three quarters found once. The sample was memory CD4+ T cells from PBMCs. The receptors were gathered from a man younger than 35 in good health. Some clones in this sample may be carry-over from other donors' samples. Both conserved end residues are part of each CDR3. The D gene is left open where the match is weak. Clone size is given for some rows only: seen once, a few or many times, or a class if the clone is expanded.

J: TRBJ2-3
D: -
size: -
V: TRBV28
DNA: TGTGCCAGCAGCCCCCTCCGATTCACACGGGCTGGTACGCAGTATTTT
CDR3: CASSPLRFTRAGTQYF

J: TRBJ2-1
D: TRBD2
size: -
V: TRBV5-1
DNA: TGCGCCAGCAGCTTTCGAGTGGCTAGCGGGTTCGGTGAGCAGTTCTTC
CDR3: CASSFRVASGFGEQFF

J: TRBJ1-4
D: TRBD1
size: few
V: TRBV2
DNA: TGTGCCAGCAGTGAAGCCCGGGGGGACAGGCTCCTGTTT
CDR3: CASSEARGDRLLF

J: TRBJ1-2
D: TRBD1
size: -
V: TRBV28
DNA: TGTGCCAGCAGTATGACAGGGGATGGCTACACCTTC
CDR3: CASSMTGDGYTF

J: TRBJ1-1
D: -
size: once
V: TRBV28
DNA: TGTGCCAGCAGTCCCCCCGGGGGGACTGAAGCTTTCTTT
CDR3: CASSPPGGTEAFF

J: TRBJ2-5
D: TRBD1
size: -
V: TRBV6-5
DNA: TGTGCCAGCAGTTCCCGGACAGGAGAAGAGACCCAGTACTTC
CDR3: CASSSRTGEETQYF

J: TRBJ2-3
D: -
size: -
V: TRBV18
DNA: TGTGCCAGCTCCCAAGGTGATGGTTTTGAGGGGAATACGCAGTATTTT
CDR3: CASSQGDGFEGNTQYF

J: TRBJ2-7
D: -
size: -
V: TRBV11-3
DNA: TGTGCCAGCAGCACAACCCTGGGCGAGCAGTACTTC
CDR3: CASSTTLGEQYF

J: TRBJ1-3
D: -
size: -
V: TRBV6-6
DNA: TGTGCCAGCAGTACTGGGACGGCCCTTGGAAACACCATATATTTT
CDR3: CASSTGTALGNTIYF

J: TRBJ2-7
D: TRBD1
size: -
V: TRBV28
DNA: TGTGCCAGCAGCCGATCCGGGACAGAGCCATGCGAGCAGTACTTC
CDR3: CASSRSGTEPCEQYF

J: TRBJ1-5
D: -
size: -
V: TRBV5-4
DNA: TGTGCCAGCAGCCCCGACCGGAGTCAGCCCCAGCATTTT
CDR3: CASSPDRSQPQHF

J: TRBJ2-5
D: TRBD2
size: once
V: TRBV29-1
DNA: TGCAGCGCCGAGGGGCTCGGACTAGCGGGATTCGAGACCCAGTACTTC
CDR3: CSAEGLGLAGFETQYF

J: TRBJ2-1
D: -
size: -
V: TRBV28
DNA: TGTGCCAGCCTGAGTACCGGACGGTACAATGAGCAGTTCTTC
CDR3: CASLSTGRYNEQFF

J: TRBJ2-7
D: -
size: -
V: TRBV7-2
DNA: TGTGCCAGCAGCCCCTTCGGGACTTCCCCTAACGAGCAGTACTTC
CDR3: CASSPFGTSPNEQYF

J: TRBJ2-4
D: -
size: many
V: TRBV9
DNA: TGTGCCAGCAGCCCCAGCCCCGGGACGCAGCACATTCAGTACTTC
CDR3: CASSPSPGTQHIQYF

J: TRBJ1-2
D: TRBD1
size: -
V: TRBV29-1
DNA: TGCAGCGTTGTTCCCCCGACAGGGAGCGACAACTATGGCTACACCTTC
CDR3: CSVVPPTGSDNYGYTF

J: TRBJ1-3
D: -
size: -
V: TRBV7-8
DNA: TGTGCCAGCAGCTTAGGAGTCTCTGGAAACACCATATATTTT
CDR3: CASSLGVSGNTIYF

J: TRBJ2-1
D: -
size: -
V: TRBV5-1
DNA: TGCGCCAGCAGACCCCGGTTGAGCTCCTACAATGAGCAGTTCTTC
CDR3: CASRPRLSSYNEQFF

J: TRBJ2-7
D: -
size: -
V: TRBV6-1
DNA: TGTGCCAGCAGGACCCGGGGCCTTATCTACGAGCAGTACTTC
CDR3: CASRTRGLIYEQYF

J: TRBJ2-5
D: TRBD1
size: -
V: TRBV2
DNA: TGTGCCAGCAGTGAAAAGTCAGGGGGCCGGGAGACCCAGTACTTC
CDR3: CASSEKSGGRETQYF

J: TRBJ2-1
D: TRBD2
size: -
V: TRBV30
DNA: TGTGCCTGGAGTGTGGGACTAGCGGGAGGTAACAATGAGCAGTTCTTC
CDR3: CAWSVGLAGGNNEQFF

J: TRBJ2-3
D: TRBD1
size: -
V: TRBV9
DNA: TGTGCCAGCAGCGCAGGGACAGGGGGCACAGATACGCAGTATTTT
CDR3: CASSAGTGGTDTQYF

J: TRBJ1-2
D: TRBD1
size: -
V: TRBV2
DNA: TGTGCCAGCAATGGACAGGGAGCTAACTATGGCTACACCTTC
CDR3: CASNGQGANYGYTF

J: TRBJ1-2
D: -
size: once
V: TRBV5-1
DNA: TGCGCCAGCAGCTTGGTTAGGGTGCAAGCTAACTATGGCTACACCTTC
CDR3: CASSLVRVQANYGYTF

J: TRBJ2-3
D: TRBD2
size: -
V: TRBV5-4
DNA: TGTGCCAGCAGCGCGGGACTAGCGGGAGTAACAGATACGCAGTATTTT
CDR3: CASSAGLAGVTDTQYF

J: TRBJ2-3
D: -
size: -
V: TRBV5-1
DNA: TGCGCCAGCAGCTTGGAACTGAGCACAGATACGCAGTATTTT
CDR3: CASSLELSTDTQYF

J: TRBJ1-1
D: -
size: -
V: TRBV11-1
DNA: TGTGCCAGCAGCAAACAGGGATCTGAAGCTTTCTTT
CDR3: CASSKQGSEAFF

J: TRBJ2-3
D: -
size: -
V: TRBV28
DNA: TGTGCCAGCAGTTTTACGGGTACGCAGTATTTT
CDR3: CASSFTGTQYF

J: TRBJ2-7
D: TRBD1
size: -
V: TRBV28
DNA: TGTGCCAGCAGTTTCCGGGACAGCTACGAGCAGTACTTC
CDR3: CASSFRDSYEQYF

J: TRBJ1-2
D: -
size: -
V: TRBV5-4
DNA: TGTGCCAGCAGCTTAAGGGTCTATGGCTACACCTTC
CDR3: CASSLRVYGYTF

J: TRBJ1-3
D: -
size: -
V: TRBV7-9
DNA: TGTGCCAGCAGCTCCGGGCCAACCCCGGCTGGAAACACCATATATTTT
CDR3: CASSSGPTPAGNTIYF

J: TRBJ2-6
D: -
size: few
V: TRBV7-2
DNA: TGTGCCAGCAGCTTATTAGGGCCTGGGGCCAACGTCCTGACTTTC
CDR3: CASSLLGPGANVLTF

J: TRBJ2-7
D: -
size: -
V: TRBV18
DNA: TGTGCCAGCTCAGGGTACCCCTACGAGCAGTACTTC
CDR3: CASSGYPYEQYF

J: TRBJ2-7
D: -
size: -
V: TRBV5-1
DNA: TGCGCCAGCAGCGCGAACACACTTAAGGGCGAGCAGTACTTC
CDR3: CASSANTLKGEQYF

J: TRBJ2-3
D: -
size: -
V: TRBV9
DNA: TGTGCCAGCGGTGGCCGGGTGAGCACAGATACGCAGTATTTT
CDR3: CASGGRVSTDTQYF

J: TRBJ1-1
D: TRBD1
size: once
V: TRBV4-2
DNA: TGTGCCAGCAGCCAGACAGGGGGCTCGTACACTGAAGCTTTCTTT
CDR3: CASSQTGGSYTEAFF

J: TRBJ2-5
D: TRBD1
size: -
V: TRBV2
DNA: TGTGCCAGCAGTAAAACAGGGGGCCAAGAGACCCAGTACTTC
CDR3: CASSKTGGQETQYF

J: TRBJ2-1
D: TRBD2
size: many
V: TRBV4-1
DNA: TGCGCCAGCAGTCATACTAGCGGAAGGACCTACAATGAGCAGTTCTTC
CDR3: CASSHTSGRTYNEQFF

J: TRBJ2-1
D: TRBD2
size: -
V: TRBV7-3
DNA: TGTGCCAGCAGCCCAACTAGCGCCCCCAGCAATGAGCAGTTCTTC
CDR3: CASSPTSAPSNEQFF

J: TRBJ2-5
D: -
size: -
V: TRBV30
DNA: TGTGCCGGGGGTCTGGCCGAAGAGACCCAGTACTTC
CDR3: CAGGLAEETQYF

J: TRBJ1-1
D: -
size: -
V: TRBV6-6
DNA: TGTGCCAGCAGTCATGGACACTATGAAGCTTTCTTT
CDR3: CASSHGHYEAFF